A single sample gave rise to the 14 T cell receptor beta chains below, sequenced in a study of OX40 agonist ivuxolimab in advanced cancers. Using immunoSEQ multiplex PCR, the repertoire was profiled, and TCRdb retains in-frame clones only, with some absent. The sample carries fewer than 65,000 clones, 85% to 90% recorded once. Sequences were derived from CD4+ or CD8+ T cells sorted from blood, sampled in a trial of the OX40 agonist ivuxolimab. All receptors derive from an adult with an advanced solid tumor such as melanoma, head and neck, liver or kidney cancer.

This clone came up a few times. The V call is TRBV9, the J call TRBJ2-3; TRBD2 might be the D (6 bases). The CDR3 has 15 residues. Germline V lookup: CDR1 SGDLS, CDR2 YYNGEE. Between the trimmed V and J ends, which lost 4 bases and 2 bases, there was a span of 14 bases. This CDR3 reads CASSPHSGYTDTQYF. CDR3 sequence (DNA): TGTGCCAGCAGCCCCCATAGCGGATACACAGATACGCAGTATTTT.

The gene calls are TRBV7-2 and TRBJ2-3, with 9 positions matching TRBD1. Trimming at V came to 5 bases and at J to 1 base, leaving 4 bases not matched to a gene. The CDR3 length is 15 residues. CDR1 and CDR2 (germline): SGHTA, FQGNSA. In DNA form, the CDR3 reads TGTGCCAGCAGCCGGGGGGACAGGGGCACAGATACGCAGTATTTT. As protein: CASSRGDRGTDTQYF. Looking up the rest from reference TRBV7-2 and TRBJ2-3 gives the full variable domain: GAGVSQSPSNKVTEKGKDVELRCDPISGHTALYWYRQSLGQGLEFLIYFQGNSAPDKSGLPSDRFSAERTGGSVSTLTIQRTQQEDSAVYLCASSRGDRGTDTQYFGPGTRLTVL.

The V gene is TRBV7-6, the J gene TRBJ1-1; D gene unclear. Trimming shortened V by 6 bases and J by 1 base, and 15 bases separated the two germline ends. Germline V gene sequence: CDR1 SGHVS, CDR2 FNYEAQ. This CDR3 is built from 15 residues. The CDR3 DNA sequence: TGTGCCAGCAGATCCCAGCACAACCCGAACACTGAAGCTTTCTTT. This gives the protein CASRSQHNPNTEAFF.

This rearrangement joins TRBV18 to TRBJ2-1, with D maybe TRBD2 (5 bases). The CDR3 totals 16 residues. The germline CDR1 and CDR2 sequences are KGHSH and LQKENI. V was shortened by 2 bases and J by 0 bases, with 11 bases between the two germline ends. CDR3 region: CASSPFPGSSYNEQFF. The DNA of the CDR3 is TGTGCCAGCTCACCATTTCCGGGGAGCTCCTACAATGAGCAGTTCTTC.

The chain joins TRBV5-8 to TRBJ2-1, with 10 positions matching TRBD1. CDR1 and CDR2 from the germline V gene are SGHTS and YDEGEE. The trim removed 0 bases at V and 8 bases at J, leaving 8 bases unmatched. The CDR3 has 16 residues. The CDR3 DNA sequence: TGTGCCAGCAGCTTGGGCCGGGACAGGGGCCTCGATGAGCAGTTCTTC. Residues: CASSLGRDRGLDEQFF.

CDR3 sequence reads: CASSPDGNTEAFF. CDR3 nucleotide sequence: TGTGCCAGCAGCCCTGACGGAAACACTGAAGCTTTCTTT. This rearrangement joins TRBV9 to TRBJ1-1; D gene ambiguous. Trimming pared 4 bases from V and 2 bases from J, leaving 9 bases between. Germline values: CDR1 SGDLS, CDR2 YYNGEE. The CDR3 spans 13 residues.

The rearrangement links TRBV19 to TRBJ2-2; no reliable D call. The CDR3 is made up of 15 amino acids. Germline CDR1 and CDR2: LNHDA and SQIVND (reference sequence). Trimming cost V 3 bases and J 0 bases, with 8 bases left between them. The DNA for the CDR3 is TGTGCCAGTAGTATGAGCCTCGCGAACACCGGGGAGCTGTTTTTT. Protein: CASSMSLANTGELFF. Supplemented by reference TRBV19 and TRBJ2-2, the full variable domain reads DGGITQSPKYLFRKEGQNVTLSCEQNLNHDAMYWYRQDPGQGLRLIYYSQIVNDFQKGDIAEGYSVSREKKESFPLTVTSAQKNPTAFYLCASSMSLANTGELFFGEGSRLTVL.

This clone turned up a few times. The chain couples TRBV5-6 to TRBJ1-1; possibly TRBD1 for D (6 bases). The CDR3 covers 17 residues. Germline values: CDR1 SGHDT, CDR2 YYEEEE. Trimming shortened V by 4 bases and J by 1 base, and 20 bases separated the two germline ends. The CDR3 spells CASSGGKRDTRNTEAFF. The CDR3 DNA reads TGTGCCAGCAGCGGAGGGAAAAGGGACACCCGGAACACTGAAGCTTTCTTT.

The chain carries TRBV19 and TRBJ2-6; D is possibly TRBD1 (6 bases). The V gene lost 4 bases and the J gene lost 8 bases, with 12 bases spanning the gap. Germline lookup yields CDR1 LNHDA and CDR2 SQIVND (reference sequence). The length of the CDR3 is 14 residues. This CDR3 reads CASSRWTEPNVLTF. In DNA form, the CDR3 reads TGTGCCAGTAGTAGATGGACAGAGCCCAACGTCCTGACTTTC.

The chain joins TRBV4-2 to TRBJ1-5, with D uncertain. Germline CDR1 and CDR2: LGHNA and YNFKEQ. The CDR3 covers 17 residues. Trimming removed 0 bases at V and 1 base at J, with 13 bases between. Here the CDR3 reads CASSQDRNDLSNQPQHF. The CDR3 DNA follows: TGTGCCAGCAGCCAAGATCGGAATGACCTGAGCAATCAGCCCCAGCATTTT.

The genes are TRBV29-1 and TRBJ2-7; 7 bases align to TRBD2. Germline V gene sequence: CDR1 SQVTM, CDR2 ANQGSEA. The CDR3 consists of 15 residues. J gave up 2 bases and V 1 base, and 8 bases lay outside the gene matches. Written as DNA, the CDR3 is TGCAGCGTTGAAGGGTCGCGGGAGACGGCCTACGAGCAGTACTTC. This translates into CSVEGSRETAYEQYF.

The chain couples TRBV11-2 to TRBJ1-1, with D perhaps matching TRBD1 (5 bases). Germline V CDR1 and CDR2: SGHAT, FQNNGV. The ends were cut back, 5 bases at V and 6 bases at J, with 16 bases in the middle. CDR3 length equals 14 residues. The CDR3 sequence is CASSDRVRGPEAFF. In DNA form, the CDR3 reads TGTGCCAGCAGCGATCGCGTAAGGGGACCTGAAGCTTTCTTT.

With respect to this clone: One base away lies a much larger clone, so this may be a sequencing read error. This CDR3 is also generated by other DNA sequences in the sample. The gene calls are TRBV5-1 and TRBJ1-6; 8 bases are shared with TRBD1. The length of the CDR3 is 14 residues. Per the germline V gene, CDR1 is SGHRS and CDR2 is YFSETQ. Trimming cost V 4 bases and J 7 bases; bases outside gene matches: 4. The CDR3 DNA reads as TGCGCCAGCAGCCTGGGACAGGAGAATTCACCCCTCCACTTT. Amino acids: CASSLGQENSPLHF.

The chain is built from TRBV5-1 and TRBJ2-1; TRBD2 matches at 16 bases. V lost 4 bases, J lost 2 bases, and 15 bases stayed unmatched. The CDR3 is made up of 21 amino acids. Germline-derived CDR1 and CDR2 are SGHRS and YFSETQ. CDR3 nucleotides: TGCGCCAGCAGCAGGATATTACCCGGGACTAGCGGGAGGGCCCCCTACAATGAGCAGTTCTTC. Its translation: CASSRILPGTSGRAPYNEQFF.